The next 13 T cell receptor beta chains were all read from a single sample in a study of CD8 T cells in Susac syndrome (dated by TCRdb to about 2019). Libraries were constructed by the immunoSEQ multiplex PCR assay. RNA was extracted with the RNeasy kit and roughly 0.45 to 1 ug was reverse transcribed using random hexamers. TCRdb applied fastp at Q25 and MiXCR to the public reads, then kept only in-frame beta chains. Duplicate CDR3 protein sequences are folded into a single record with the most common DNA and genes. This sample holds more than 250,000 distinct CDR3 sequences; around 92% were observed only once. The leading ten clones occupy 0.06% to 0.075% of the sample. The sequenced material came from CD4+ T cells from PBMCs. The receptors come from a human donor with multiple sclerosis.

The V and J genes are TRBV6-5 and TRBJ2-3; no definite D call. The CDR3 has 13 amino acids. V shed 0 bases and J shed 8 bases, with 9 bases lying between them. In germline, CDR1 is MNHEY, CDR2 SVGAGI. As DNA, the CDR3 is TGTGCCAGCAGTTACTCGTTGGGTGGTACGCAGTATTTT. This gives the protein CASSYSLGGTQYF.

CDR3: CASSLGGDKGETQYF. CDR3 bases: TGTGCCAGCAGCTTAGGAGGGGATAAGGGAGAGACCCAGTACTTC. The rearrangement links TRBV7-2 to TRBJ2-5; D is possibly TRBD1 or TRBD2 (5 bases each). V was cut by 1 base and J by 4 bases, with 13 bases left in between. Looked up from germline, CDR1 is SGHTA and CDR2 is FQGNSA. This CDR3 has 15 residues.

This sequence joins TRBV20-1 and TRBJ2-3; D may be TRBD1 or TRBD2 (5 bases each). Looked up from germline, CDR1 is DFQATT and CDR2 is SNEGSKA (reference sequence). The CDR3 totals 13 residues. Trimming shortened V by 4 bases and J by 2 bases, and 10 bases separated the two germline ends. CDR3 in amino acids: CSANQGVTDTQYF. CDR3 DNA sequence: TGCAGTGCTAATCAGGGAGTCACAGATACGCAGTATTTT.

This clonotype was observed a handful of times. This chain connects TRBV7-9 to TRBJ2-7, with 7 bases that match TRBD2. Trimming at V came to 6 bases and at J to 1 base, leaving 6 bases not matched to a gene. Per germline, CDR1 SEHNR and CDR2 FQNEAQ (reference sequence). The length of the CDR3 is 14 residues. The CDR3 loop reads CASSPSGGSYEQYF. The CDR3 DNA sequence: TGTGCCAGCAGTCCTAGCGGAGGATCCTACGAGCAGTACTTC.

The rearrangement joins TRBV6-1 to TRBJ1-6; D might be TRBD1 (6 bases). V lost 8 bases and J 8 bases, leaving 22 bases between the germline ends. The CDR3 has 16 residues. CDR1 MNHNS and CDR2 SASEGT come from the germline V gene. CDR3 sequence: CASGRGGSTTDSPLHF. The DNA for the CDR3 is TGTGCCAGCGGGCGGGGGGGCAGCACTACCGATTCACCCCTCCACTTT.

The chain recombines TRBV11-3 with TRBJ2-1, with D possibly matching TRBD2 (7 bases). V lost 2 bases, J lost 5 bases, and 13 bases lay in between. The CDR3 loop spans 15 amino acids. Germline V gives CDR1 SGHNT, CDR2 YENEEA. The CDR3 bases are TGTGCCAGCAGCTTAAGTCGGGGGGACAACAATGAGCAGTTCTTC. It specifies CASSLSRGDNNEQFF.

The CDR3 DNA reads TGCAGTGCTGGAGGGGACAGTAGTCAGCCCCAGCATTTT. It encodes CSAGGDSSQPQHF. The chain uses TRBV20-1 and TRBJ1-5; 7 nucleotides line up with TRBD1. The length of the CDR3 is 13 residues. V lost 5 bases, J lost 6 bases, and 7 bases stayed unmatched. Looked up from germline, CDR1 is DFQATT and CDR2 is SNEGSKA (reference sequence).

The rearrangement links TRBV6-5 to TRBJ2-2, with 12 bases that match TRBD2. CDR1 is MNHEY, CDR2 SVGAGI, per germline. The CDR3 is made up of 16 amino acids. V shed 2 bases, J shed 5 bases, and the junction held 3 bases outside the gene matches. CDR3 DNA: TGTGCCAGCAGTTACCAACTAGCGGGGGGAACCGGGGAGCTGTTTTTT. This codes for CASSYQLAGGTGELFF.

V is TRBV15 and J is TRBJ2-3; 10 bases match TRBD1. With 1 base clipped from V and 3 bases from J, the junction kept 1 base outside the gene matches. The germline V gene encodes CDR1 LNHNV and CDR2 YYDKDF (reference sequence). This CDR3 region has 15 residues. The CDR3 DNA reads as TGTGCCACCAGCAGAGTGGGACAGGGGACAGATACGCAGTATTTT. Protein: CATSRVGQGTDTQYF.

The chain has TRBV27 and TRBJ2-1, with D unresolved. Germline CDR1 and CDR2: MNHEY and SMNVEV (reference sequence). CDR3 length: 17 residues. The ends were cut back, 7 bases at V and 2 bases at J, with 21 bases in the middle. The CDR3 bases are TGTGCCAGCATCCCGCAGGCCACCGACCGTCCCTACAATGAGCAGTTCTTC. Translation: CASIPQATDRPYNEQFF.

The genes are TRBV20-1 and TRBJ2-7; D gene uncertain. Germline-derived CDR1 and CDR2 are DFQATT and SNEGSKA (reference sequence). This CDR3 contains 11 residues. Deletions cut 6 bases from V and 3 bases from J, with 9 bases between. CDR3 sequence: CSAIQGYEQYF. The CDR3 nucleotides read TGCAGTGCCATCCAAGGCTACGAGCAGTACTTC.

This chain joins TRBV5-1 and TRBJ1-2, with D unclear. This CDR3 region has 16 residues. Germline CDR1 and CDR2: SGHRS and YFSETQ. V was clipped by 0 bases and J by 7 bases, with 19 bases between them. CDR3 sequence (DNA): TGCGCCAGCAGCTTGGCCGGCGAATCGGGCCGCGCTGGCTACACCTTC. Translating gives CASSLAGESGRAGYTF.

This clonotype was seen once. This chain links TRBV28 with TRBJ2-7; D possibly uses TRBD1 or TRBD2 (6 bases each). Germline V gene data show CDR1 as MDHEN and CDR2 as SYDVKM. Trimming took 8 bases from V and 1 from J, leaving 15 bases between them. The CDR3 is 14 amino acids. In nucleotides, the CDR3 is TGTGCCAGCGGGGACACCGGAGGGTCCTACGAGCAGTACTTC. Translation: CASGDTGGSYEQYF.